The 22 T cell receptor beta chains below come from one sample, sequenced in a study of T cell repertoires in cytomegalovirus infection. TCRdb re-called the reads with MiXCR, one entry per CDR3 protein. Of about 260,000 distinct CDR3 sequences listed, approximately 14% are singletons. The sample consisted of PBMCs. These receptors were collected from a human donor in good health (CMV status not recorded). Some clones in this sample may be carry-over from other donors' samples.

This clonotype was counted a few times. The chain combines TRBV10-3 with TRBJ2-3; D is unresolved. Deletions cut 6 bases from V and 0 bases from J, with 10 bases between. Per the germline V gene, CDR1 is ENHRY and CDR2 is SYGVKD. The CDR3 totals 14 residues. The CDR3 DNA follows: TGTGCCATCAGGACTGGCCCTAGCACAGATACGCAGTATTTT. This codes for CAIRTGPSTDTQYF.

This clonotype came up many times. CDR3 coding DNA: TGTGCCAGCAGTTACTCGACGCAGCGCGGGGCCAACGTCCTGACTTTC. Its protein is CASSYSTQRGANVLTF. The gene calls are TRBV6-2 or TRBV6-3 and TRBJ2-6; D remains unclear. Germline assignment: CDR1 MNHEY and CDR2 SVGEGT. This CDR3 contains 16 residues. Trimming took 0 bases from V and 4 from J, leaving 10 bases between them.

CDR3 residues: CASSADRVNGYTF. CDR3 coding DNA: TGTGCCAGCAGTGCGGACAGGGTTAATGGCTACACCTTC. V gene TRBV28 combines with J gene TRBJ1-2; TRBD1 matches 8 bases. The junction had 5 bases not matched to a gene; V was cut back by 5 bases and J by 6 bases. CDR1 and CDR2 from the germline V gene are MDHEN and SYDVKM. The length of the CDR3 is 13 residues.

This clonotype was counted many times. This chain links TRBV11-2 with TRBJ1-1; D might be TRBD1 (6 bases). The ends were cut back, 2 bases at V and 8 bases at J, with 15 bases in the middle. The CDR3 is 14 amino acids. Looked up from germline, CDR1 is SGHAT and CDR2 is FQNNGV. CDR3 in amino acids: CASSLLRQVVEAFF. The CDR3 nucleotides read TGTGCCAGCAGCTTATTGCGACAGGTCGTCGAAGCTTTCTTT. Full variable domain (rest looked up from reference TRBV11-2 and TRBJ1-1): EAGVAQSPRYKIIEKRQSVAFWCNPISGHATLYWYQQILGQGPKLLIQFQNNGVVDDSQLPKDRFSAERLKGVDSTLKIQPAKLEDSAVYLCASSLLRQVVEAFFGQGTRLTVV.

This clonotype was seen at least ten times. The CDR3 DNA sequence: TGTGCCAGCAGCTTAGACCCGACAGGGAGTGGGAAGACCCAGTACTTC. Encoded protein: CASSLDPTGSGKTQYF. This sequence joins TRBV7-2 and TRBJ2-5; TRBD1 matches 7 bases. Germline V gene data show CDR1 as SGHTA and CDR2 as FQGNSA. J was trimmed by 6 bases and V by 1 base; bases with no gene match: 11. The CDR3 has 16 amino acids.

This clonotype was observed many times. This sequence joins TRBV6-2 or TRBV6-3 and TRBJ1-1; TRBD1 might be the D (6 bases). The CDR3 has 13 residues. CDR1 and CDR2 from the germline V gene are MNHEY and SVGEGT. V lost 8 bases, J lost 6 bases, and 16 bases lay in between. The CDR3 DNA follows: TGTGCCAGCCACCACGTGGGGGCTGCTGAAGCTTTCTTT. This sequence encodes CASHHVGAAEAFF.

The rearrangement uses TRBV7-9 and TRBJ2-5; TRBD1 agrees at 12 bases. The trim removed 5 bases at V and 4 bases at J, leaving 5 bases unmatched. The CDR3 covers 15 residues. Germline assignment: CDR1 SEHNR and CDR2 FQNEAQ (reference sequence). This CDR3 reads CASSPGDRGLETQYF. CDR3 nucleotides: TGTGCCAGCAGCCCCGGGGACAGGGGGCTAGAGACCCAGTACTTC. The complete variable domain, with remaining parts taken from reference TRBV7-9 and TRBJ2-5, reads DTGVSQNPRHKITKRGQNVTFRCDPISEHNRLYWYRQTLGQGPEFLTYFQNEAQLEKSRLLSDRFSAERPKGSFSTLEIQRTEQGDSAMYLCASSPGDRGLETQYFGPGTRLLVL.

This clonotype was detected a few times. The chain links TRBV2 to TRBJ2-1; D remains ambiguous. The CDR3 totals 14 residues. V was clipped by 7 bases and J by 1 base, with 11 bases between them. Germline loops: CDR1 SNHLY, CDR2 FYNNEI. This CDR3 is CASIAAQSYNEQFF. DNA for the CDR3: TGTGCCAGCATTGCAGCACAGTCCTACAATGAGCAGTTCTTC.

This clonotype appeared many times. Here the CDR3 reads CASSVQGLGNTEAFF. CDR3 nucleotide sequence: TGTGCCAGCAGCGTCCAGGGACTTGGTAACACTGAAGCTTTCTTT. The chain links TRBV7-8 to TRBJ1-1; the D gene is possibly TRBD1 (5 bases). With 5 bases removed from V and 2 bases from J, the gap between germline ends came to 15 bases. This CDR3 is 15 amino acids long. Germline-derived CDR1 and CDR2 are SGHVS and FQNEAQ.

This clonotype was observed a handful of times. This chain's CDR3 is CASSFRQDSEKLFF. CDR3 DNA: TGTGCCAGCAGCTTTCGACAGGATAGTGAAAAACTGTTTTTT. The rearrangement joins TRBV7-9 to TRBJ1-4; possibly TRBD1 for D (6 bases). Germline V gene sequence: CDR1 SEHNR, CDR2 FQNEAQ (reference sequence). The CDR3 length is 14 residues. The V end was cut by 3 bases, the J end by 7 bases, with 12 bases between.

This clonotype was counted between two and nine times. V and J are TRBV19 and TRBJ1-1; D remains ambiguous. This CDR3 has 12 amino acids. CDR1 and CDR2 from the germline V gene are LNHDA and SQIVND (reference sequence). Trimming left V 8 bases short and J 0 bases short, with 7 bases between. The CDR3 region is CASGPLNTEAFF. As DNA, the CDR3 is TGTGCCAGTGGCCCCTTGAACACTGAAGCTTTCTTT.

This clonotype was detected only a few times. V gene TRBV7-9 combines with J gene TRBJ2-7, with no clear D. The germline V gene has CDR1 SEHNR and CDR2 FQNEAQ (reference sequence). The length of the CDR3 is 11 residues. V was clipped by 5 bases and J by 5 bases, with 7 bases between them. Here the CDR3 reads CASSLADEQYF. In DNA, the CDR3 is TGTGCCAGCAGCCTGGCCGACGAGCAGTACTTC.

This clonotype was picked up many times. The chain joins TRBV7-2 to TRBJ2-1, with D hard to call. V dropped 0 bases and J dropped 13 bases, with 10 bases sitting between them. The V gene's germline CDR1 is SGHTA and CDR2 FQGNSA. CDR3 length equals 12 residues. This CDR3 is CASSLAWVAQFF. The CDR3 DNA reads TGTGCCAGCAGCTTAGCGTGGGTAGCACAGTTCTTC.

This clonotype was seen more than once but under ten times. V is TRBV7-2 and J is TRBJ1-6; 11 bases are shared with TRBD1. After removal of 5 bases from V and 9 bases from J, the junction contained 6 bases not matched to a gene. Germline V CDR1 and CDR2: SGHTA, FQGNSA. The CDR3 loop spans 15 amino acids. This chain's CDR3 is CASSTGQGASSPLHF. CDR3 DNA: TGTGCCAGCAGCACCGGACAGGGGGCTAGTTCACCCCTCCACTTT.

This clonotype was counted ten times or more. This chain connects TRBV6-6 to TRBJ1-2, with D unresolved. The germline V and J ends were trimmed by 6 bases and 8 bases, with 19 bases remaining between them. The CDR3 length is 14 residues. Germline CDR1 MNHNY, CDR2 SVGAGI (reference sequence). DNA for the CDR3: TGTGCCAGCAGCCCCCCTGGCCACATTGACGGCTACACCTTC. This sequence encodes CASSPPGHIDGYTF.

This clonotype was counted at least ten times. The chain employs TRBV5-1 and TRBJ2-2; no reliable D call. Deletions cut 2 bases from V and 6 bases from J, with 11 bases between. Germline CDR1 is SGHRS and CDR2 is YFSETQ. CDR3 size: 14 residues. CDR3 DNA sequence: TGCGCCAGCAGCTTTGGTCTTTCCCCCGGGGAGCTGTTTTTT. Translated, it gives CASSFGLSPGELFF.

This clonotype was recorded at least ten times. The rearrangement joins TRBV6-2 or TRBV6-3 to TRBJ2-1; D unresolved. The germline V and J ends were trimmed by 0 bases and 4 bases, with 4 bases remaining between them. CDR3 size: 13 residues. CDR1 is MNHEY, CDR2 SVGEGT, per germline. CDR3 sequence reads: CASSYSPYNEQFF. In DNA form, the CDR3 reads TGTGCCAGCAGTTACTCCCCGTACAATGAGCAGTTCTTC.

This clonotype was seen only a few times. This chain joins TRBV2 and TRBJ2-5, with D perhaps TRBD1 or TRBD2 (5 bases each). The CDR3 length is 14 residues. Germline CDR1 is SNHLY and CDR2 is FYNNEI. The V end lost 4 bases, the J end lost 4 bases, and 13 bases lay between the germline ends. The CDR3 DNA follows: TGTGCCAGCAGTGCCGGGACCGTGGGAGAGACCCAGTACTTC. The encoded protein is CASSAGTVGETQYF. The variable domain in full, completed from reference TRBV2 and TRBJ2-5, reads EPEVTQTPSHQVTQMGQEVILRCVPISNHLYFYWYRQILGQKVEFLVSFYNNEISEKSEIFDDQFSVERPDGSNFTLKIRSTKLEDSAMYFCASSAGTVGETQYFGPGTRLLVL.

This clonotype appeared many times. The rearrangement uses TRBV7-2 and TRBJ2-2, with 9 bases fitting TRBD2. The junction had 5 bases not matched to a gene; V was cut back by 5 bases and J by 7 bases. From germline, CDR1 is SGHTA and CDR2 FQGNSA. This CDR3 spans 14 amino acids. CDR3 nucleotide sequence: TGTGCCAGCAGCCCCCAACTAGCGGGCGGGGAGCTGTTTTTT. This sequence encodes CASSPQLAGGELFF.

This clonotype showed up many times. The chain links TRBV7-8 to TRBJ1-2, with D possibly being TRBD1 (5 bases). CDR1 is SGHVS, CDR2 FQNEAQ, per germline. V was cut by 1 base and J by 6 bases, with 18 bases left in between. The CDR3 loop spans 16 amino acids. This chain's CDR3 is CASSLVPGLSLDGYTF. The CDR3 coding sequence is TGTGCCAGCAGCTTAGTCCCAGGGCTCTCTCTGGATGGCTACACCTTC.

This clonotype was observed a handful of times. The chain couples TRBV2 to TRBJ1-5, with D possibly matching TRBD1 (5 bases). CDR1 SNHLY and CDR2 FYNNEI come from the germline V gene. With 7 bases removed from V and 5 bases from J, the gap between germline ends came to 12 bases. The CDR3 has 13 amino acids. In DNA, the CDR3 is TGTGCCAGCATGGGGCAGACCCATCAGCCCCAGCATTTT. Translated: CASMGQTHQPQHF.

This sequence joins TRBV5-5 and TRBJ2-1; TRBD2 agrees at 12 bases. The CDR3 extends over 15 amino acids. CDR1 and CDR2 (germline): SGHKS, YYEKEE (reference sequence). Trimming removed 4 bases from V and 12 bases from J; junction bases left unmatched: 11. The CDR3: CASSILAGGPGGQFF. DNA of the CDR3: TGTGCCAGCAGCATTCTAGCGGGAGGGCCCGGGGGGCAGTTCTTC.